The 15 T cell receptor beta chains below come from one sample, sequenced in a study of neoadjuvant anti-PD-1 for oral cavity cancer. Sequencing used immunoSEQ multiplex PCR; TCRdb keeps in-frame clones, though not all of them. Of around 13,000 clones listed, about 73% are singletons. The sample here was PBMCs, taken before nivolumab (anti-PD-1) treatment. The receptors come from a person aged 35-79 years with oral cavity squamous cell carcinoma.

The CDR3 DNA reads TGTGCCAGCAGCTTAGAGTTTGAAGCTTTCTTT. Protein product: CASSLEFEAFF. V gene TRBV7-9 combines with J gene TRBJ1-1; D not resolved. Trimming took off 1 base at V and 7 bases at J, with 4 bases between the two ends. Germline CDR1 reads SEHNR; CDR2 reads FQNEAQ (reference sequence). There are 11 residues in the CDR3.

The chain has TRBV28 and TRBJ1-2; D is unresolved. Germline loops: CDR1 MDHEN, CDR2 SYDVKM. The CDR3 consists of 15 residues. V shed 4 bases and J shed 2 bases, with 14 bases lying between them. The CDR3 protein is CASSSERVLNYGYTF. CDR3 nucleotide sequence: TGTGCCAGCAGTTCCGAGCGGGTTTTGAACTATGGCTACACCTTC.

The genes are TRBV6-1 and TRBJ2-5, with a weak D call TRBD1 (6 bases). Trimming removed 6 bases from V and 4 bases from J, with 15 bases in between. This CDR3 has 14 residues. From germline, CDR1 is MNHNS and CDR2 SASEGT. The CDR3 DNA is TGTGCCAGCAGCAGATACAGGGCTCGAGAGACCCAGTACTTC. Translated, it gives CASSRYRARETQYF.

The chain uses TRBV9 and TRBJ2-7, with D hard to call. V lost 0 bases and J 4 bases, leaving 8 bases between the germline ends. The germline V gene has CDR1 SGDLS and CDR2 YYNGEE. The CDR3 contains 13 residues. The DNA for the CDR3 is TGTGCCAGCAGCGTAGGCGGTACGTACGAGCAGTACTTC. The encoded protein is CASSVGGTYEQYF.

The gene calls are TRBV2 and TRBJ1-2, with 8 nucleotides matching TRBD1. The CDR3 contains 16 residues. Germline V gene lookup returns CDR1 SNHLY and CDR2 FYNNEI. The V segment lost 4 bases and the J segment 8 bases; nucleotides outside the gene matches: 15. This chain's CDR3 is CASSVRGQGSSGGYTF. The CDR3, as DNA: TGTGCCAGCAGTGTTAGAGGACAGGGCTCCTCGGGCGGCTACACCTTC.

The chain has TRBV29-1 and TRBJ2-2; D call uncertain. The CDR3 runs to 13 residues. Germline assignment: CDR1 SQVTM and CDR2 ANQGSEA. V was trimmed by 2 bases and J by 1 base, leaving 5 bases between them. DNA for the CDR3: TGCAGCGTTGAACAAGGGAACACCGGGGAGCTGTTTTTT. Translation gives CSVEQGNTGELFF.

The gene calls are TRBV7-3 and TRBJ2-5, with a tentative D call TRBD1 (5 bases). V lost 0 bases and J 1 base, leaving 6 bases between the germline ends. CDR3 length equals 14 residues. Germline CDR1 reads SGHTA; CDR2 reads FQGTGA. CDR3 loop: CASSLTGAQETQYF. The CDR3 DNA follows: TGTGCCAGCAGCTTAACAGGGGCCCAAGAGACCCAGTACTTC.

CDR3 nucleotide sequence: TGTGCCAGCAGCTTAGAGGGGGCGGCTAATGAAAAACTGTTTTTT. Translating gives CASSLEGAANEKLFF. The chain recombines TRBV11-2 with TRBJ1-4; D is possibly TRBD1 (6 bases). Trimming took 0 bases from V and 3 from J, leaving 8 bases between them. CDR3 length equals 15 residues. In germline, CDR1 is SGHAT, CDR2 FQNNGV.

The V call is TRBV7-9, the J call TRBJ2-5, with 7 nucleotides matching TRBD2. The length of the CDR3 is 15 residues. Germline V lookup: CDR1 SEHNR, CDR2 FQNEAQ (reference sequence). Losses at the gene ends were 1 base for V and 5 bases for J; bases not matched to a gene: 7. The CDR3 DNA is TGTGCCAGCAGCTTAGTGGGAGGGCCCGGGGAGACCCAGTACTTC. Its translation is CASSLVGGPGETQYF.

The chain recombines TRBV6-1 with TRBJ2-3; TRBD2 matches at 12 bases. The V gene's germline CDR1 is MNHNS and CDR2 SASEGT. The CDR3 totals 15 residues. Trimming took 9 bases from V and 2 from J; bases not matched to a gene: 6. The CDR3 is CASGLAGGTTDTQYF. In nucleotides, the CDR3 is TGTGCCAGTGGGCTAGCGGGGGGGACCACAGATACGCAGTATTTT.

The CDR3 here is CASSSQQGQGFFGGYTF. The CDR3 nucleotides read TGTGCCAGCAGTTCCCAGCAGGGCCAGGGGTTCTTTGGTGGCTACACCTTC. The V call is TRBV27, the J call TRBJ1-2, with D possibly matching TRBD1 (6 bases). The CDR3 sequence is 17 residues long. Trimming stripped 4 bases from V and 7 bases from J, with 25 bases between. CDR1 and CDR2 (germline): MNHEY, SMNVEV (reference sequence).

The CDR3 coding sequence is TGTGCCAGCAGTATAACCACTGCAGGGGGCCAGTATGGCTACACCTTC. It is translated as CASSITTAGGQYGYTF. V usage is TRBV27 and J usage is TRBJ1-2, with 8 positions matching TRBD1. CDR1 is MNHEY, CDR2 SMNVEV, per germline (reference sequence). The CDR3 extends over 16 amino acids. V trimming: 5 bases; J trimming: 5 bases; junction bases outside the gene matches: 13.

The rearrangement joins TRBV29-1 to TRBJ1-1; TRBD1 agrees at 7 bases. Germline V CDR1 and CDR2: SQVTM, ANQGSEA. The length of the CDR3 is 12 residues. With 6 bases clipped from V and 4 bases from J, the junction kept 5 bases outside the gene matches. CDR3 protein: CSVGTGATEAFF. The DNA for the CDR3 is TGCAGCGTAGGAACAGGGGCCACTGAAGCTTTCTTT.

The chain is built from TRBV5-1 and TRBJ2-2, with D possibly TRBD1 on 7 matching bases. The CDR3 length is 15 residues. Looked up from germline, CDR1 is SGHRS and CDR2 is YFSETQ. V was pared by 1 base and J by 3 bases, with 10 bases between. The CDR3 loop is CASSLPGGYTGELFF. CDR3 DNA: TGCGCCAGCAGCTTGCCAGGGGGGTACACCGGGGAGCTGTTTTTT.

The V gene is TRBV7-6, the J gene TRBJ2-7; no definite D call. Trimming cost V 5 bases and J 2 bases, with 13 bases left between them. The CDR3 sequence is 14 residues long. The germline CDR1 and CDR2 sequences are SGHVS and FNYEAQ. CDR3 loop: CASSPSQLTYEQYF. The CDR3 DNA is TGTGCCAGCAGCCCGTCCCAATTAACCTACGAGCAGTACTTC.